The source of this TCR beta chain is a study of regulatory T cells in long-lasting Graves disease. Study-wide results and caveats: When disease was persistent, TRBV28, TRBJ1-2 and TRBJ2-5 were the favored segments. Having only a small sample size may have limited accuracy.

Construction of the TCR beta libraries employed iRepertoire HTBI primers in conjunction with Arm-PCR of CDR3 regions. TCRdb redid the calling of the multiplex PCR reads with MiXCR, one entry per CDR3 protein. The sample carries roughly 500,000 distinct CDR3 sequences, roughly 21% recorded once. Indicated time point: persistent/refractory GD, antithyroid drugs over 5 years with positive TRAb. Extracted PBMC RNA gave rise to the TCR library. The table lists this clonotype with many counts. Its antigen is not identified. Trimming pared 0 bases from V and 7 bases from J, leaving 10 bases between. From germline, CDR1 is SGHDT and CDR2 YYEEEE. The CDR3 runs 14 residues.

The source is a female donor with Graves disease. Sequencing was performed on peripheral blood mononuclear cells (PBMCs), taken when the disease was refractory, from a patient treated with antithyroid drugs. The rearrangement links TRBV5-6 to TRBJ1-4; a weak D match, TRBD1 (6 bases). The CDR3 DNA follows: TGTGCCAGCAGCTTGGTCAGGGGAGGTGAAAAACTGTTTTTT. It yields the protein CASSLVRGGEKLFF.